The clone carrying this TCR beta chain was detected only once. As to treatment: randomized to nivolumab then ipilimumab (arm A) or the reverse (arm B). No patient had prior DNA-damaging chemotherapy. The sample belongs to a study of sequential checkpoint blockade in melanoma. Study as a whole: Arm A got nivolumab then ipilimumab; arm B the reverse, 1:1.

This CDR3 has 14 amino acids. V gave up 0 bases and J gave up 6 bases, with 11 bases separating them. Germline V gives CDR1 SGDLS, CDR2 YYNGEE. Method: immunoSEQ multiplex PCR; TCRdb's copy keeps in-frame clones and lacks some. The sample holds some 12,000 clones; 82% are singletons and the top ten take about 7.5%. The specimen was CD8+ T cells sorted from blood (inferred from file names), collected from a patient given nivolumab and ipilimumab in sequence. The TCR comes from a human donor with melanoma. This sequence joins TRBV9 and TRBJ2-3; D not certain. The CDR3 here is CASSVGVNPDTQYF. In DNA, the CDR3 is TGTGCCAGCAGCGTAGGCGTGAACCCCGATACGCAGTATTTT. The full variable domain, completed using reference TRBV9 and TRBJ2-3, is DSGVTQTPKHLITATGQRVTLRCSPRSGDLSVYWYQQSLDQGLQFLIQYYNGEERAKGNILERFSAQQFPDLHSELNLSSLELGDSALYFCASSVGVNPDTQYFGPGTRLTVL.